This T cell receptor (beta chain) was recovered during a study of human T cells and chemical hapten exposure. The germline V gene encodes CDR1 SGDLS and CDR2 YYNGEE. The CDR3 is made up of 17 amino acids. V gave up 4 bases and J gave up 1 base, with 17 bases separating them. Each CDR3 protein is one row after TCRdb ran MiXCR on the RACE reads. The table lists 150,000 to 200,000 distinct CDR3 sequences, roughly 30% of them singletons. Described time point: pre-sensitization, week 0. Specified treatment: therapeutic diphenylcyclopropenone sensitization with weekly scalp DPC. A few counts support this clonotype.

The TCR was taken from a woman in her twenties or thirties with alopecia areata. Some clones in this sample may be carry-over from other donors' samples. The sample consisted of whole blood, taken in connection with sensitization to the hapten diphenylcyclopropenone (DPC). The chain recombines TRBV9 with TRBJ2-2, with D unresolved. The CDR3 sequence: CASSPPTFRGNTGELFF. The CDR3, as DNA: TGTGCCAGCAGCCCCCCGACCTTTCGCGGGAACACCGGGGAGCTGTTTTTT.